Sequencing of this TCR beta chain was carried out in a study of blood T cells in healthy people across ages (dated by TCRdb to the mid-2010s). As for the study more broadly: In model experiments, roughly one uniquely barcoded TCR beta cDNA molecule per two T cells was captured by template switching. Using deep sequencing normalized with unique cDNA molecular identifiers, the study measured how TCR beta repertoire diversity changes with age. The donors were split into four age groups: young (average about 15 years), middle-aged (about 40), aged (approximately 59) and long-lived (under 85). To avoid experimental bias, donors of different ages were randomly spread across the sequencing lanes. Using the same blood draw, the study looked at two additional independent replicas of 1 million unique cDNA reads for two donors, one aged 18 to 29 and the other aged 80 or older. Summary of the overall study and its limitations: Estimates of total diversity based on one million sequenced T cells were regarded as lower bounds and as underestimates. Compared with the aged group, more naive CD4+ T cells, fewer expanded clones and increased TCR diversity were shown by the long-lived group, suggesting age selection. Observed TCR beta diversity correlated strongly with the percentage of naive T cells measured by flow cytometry. Because the CMV infection status of the donors was unknown, age-related changes in expanded clonotypes may potentially have been confounded. Because profiling used bulk unsorted PBMCs, naive and antigen-experienced compartments could not be compared conclusively. Observed TCR beta diversity per million T cells fell roughly linearly with age, and a significant reduction was already apparent by age around 40.

With respect to this clonotype: What this receptor recognizes is not known. Qualities for individual bases were not recorded, and no much larger clone is one base off.

CDR1 MNHEY and CDR2 SVGEGT were looked up in the germline V gene. From its cysteine to its phenylalanine, the CDR3 spans 16 amino acids. Only CDR3 DNA is held: 48 bases, read in frame from base 1. The germline V end is reduced by 5 bases and the J end by 7 bases; junction bases left unmatched: 16. Donors were a few dozen systemically healthy Caucasian individuals from Russia aged 6 to 90 years. About 10 milliliters of peripheral blood were collected from each donor into EDTA-treated Vacutainer tubes. Ficoll-Paque density-gradient centrifugation was used to isolate PBMCs, with at least 7 million obtained per sample. Total RNA, at least 5 micrograms per sample, was extracted from PBMCs with Trizol reagent. For every donor, flow cytometry on a PBMC aliquot measured the percentage of naive CD45RAhigh/CD27high T cells. Libraries were built with 5' RACE. Instrument on record: Illumina HiSeq 2500. A second roughly 6 to 11 cycle PCR used a sample-barcoded 5' primer and a J-beta primer mix. Each TCR beta cDNA molecule received a unique molecular identifier from a template-switch 5' adaptor carrying 12 random nucleotides. Each sample yielded at least 2.5 million CDR3-containing paired-end reads. First-strand cDNA was synthesized from all RNA with the Mint cDNA synthesis kit, primed by a TRBC-specific oligonucleotide. Following uracil-DNA glycosylase treatment, all cDNA underwent a first 18-cycle PCR with the universal primers M1SS and BC2_uni_R. The study's own analysis went as follows. Each sample was normalized by randomly selecting 1 million high-quality reads, each carrying a distinct molecular identifier. Instead of being binned into consensus sequences, reads with shared molecular identifiers were discarded. MiTCR, set to a Q25 quality threshold and the strictest error-elimination algorithm, was used for CDR3 identification, clonotype clustering and error correction. Lower-bound total TCR beta diversity was estimated with a nonparametric unseen species model using Euler transformation. TCRdb took the public reads, trimmed them with fastp at Q25, ran MiXCR for clone calling and kept in-frame beta chains. A single entry per CDR3 protein holds the most common genes and DNA from its merged rows. The V and J calls reflect TCRdb's pipeline rather than the authors' work. The sample records about 1.1 million distinct CDR3 sequences, less than 45% of which are singletons. The ten largest clones take up around 14% of the sample.

The sequenced sample was blood. This TCR was sampled from a man younger than 35 in good health. The sequence is built from TRBV6-2 or TRBV6-3 and TRBJ1-2, with 7 bases matching TRBD1. The nucleotide sequence reads TGTGCCAGCAGTCGACCGTCACAGGGGCAGAATCTTGGCTACACCTTC. This translates into CASSRPSQGQNLGYTF.